Shown below are 27 T cell receptor beta chains from a single sample sequenced in a study of siplizumab effects on memory and regulatory T cells. The protocol was immunoSEQ multiplex PCR, while the TCRdb copy is restricted to in-frame clones and leaves out a portion. The sample has about 27,000 clones; roughly 88% are singletons. The sample was memory CD4+ T cells sorted from blood. Source of these receptors: a human donor in good health.

The chain couples TRBV9 to TRBJ2-1; TRBD2 agrees at 9 bases. CDR3 size: 14 residues. J gave up 6 bases and V 1 base, and 2 bases lay outside the gene matches. Germline assignment: CDR1 SGDLS and CDR2 YYNGEE. CDR3 region: CASSVLAGRNEQFF. The CDR3 DNA reads as TGTGCCAGCAGCGTACTAGCGGGGCGCAATGAGCAGTTCTTC.

In this sample, this clone turned up a few times. The V gene is TRBV9, the J gene TRBJ2-5; 11 bases fit TRBD2. Germline CDR1 SGDLS, CDR2 YYNGEE. The CDR3 is 16 amino acids. With 1 base clipped from V and 2 bases from J, the junction kept 4 bases outside the gene matches. DNA of the CDR3: TGTGCCAGCAGCGTAAGTGGGACTAGCGGACAAGAGACCCAGTACTTC. It codes for CASSVSGTSGQETQYF.

This clone occurred a few times. The chain uses TRBV5-4 and TRBJ2-7; D may be TRBD2 (6 bases). Trimming pared 1 base from V and 3 bases from J, leaving 11 bases between. The CDR3 consists of 14 residues. Germline-derived CDR1 and CDR2 are SGHNT and YYREEE (reference sequence). CDR3 in amino acids: CASSLYSGSYEQYF. The CDR3 DNA follows: TGTGCCAGCAGCTTGTATAGCGGAAGCTACGAGCAGTACTTC.

The genes are TRBV19 and TRBJ2-3; 8 nucleotides line up with TRBD1. The germline V gene has CDR1 LNHDA and CDR2 SQIVND (reference sequence). The length of the CDR3 is 13 residues. Trimming at V came to 5 bases and at J to 6 bases, leaving 4 bases not matched to a gene. The CDR3 region is CASSPGQADTQYF. In nucleotides, the CDR3 is TGTGCCAGTAGTCCGGGACAGGCGGATACGCAGTATTTT.

The rearrangement joins TRBV5-1 to TRBJ1-4, with 9 bases lining up with TRBD1. The CDR3 is 14 residues long. The V and J ends lost 3 bases and 8 bases, in that order; junction bases with no gene match: 5. Germline CDR1 is SGHRS and CDR2 is YFSETQ. For the CDR3, the DNA is TGCGCCAGCAGCTGGGGGGGACAGGGCGAAAAACTGTTTTTT. Translation gives CASSWGGQGEKLFF.

This chain uses TRBV14 with TRBJ1-5; D gene unclear. The V end was cut by 5 bases, the J end by 4 bases, with 9 bases between. The germline CDR1 and CDR2 sequences are SGHDN and FVKESK. This CDR3 has 13 amino acids. As DNA, the CDR3 is TGTGCCAGCAGCGACTCCCGGAATCAGCCCCAGCATTTT. Translation: CASSDSRNQPQHF. Using reference TRBV14 and TRBJ1-5 for the parts outside the CDR3, the full variable domain is EAGVTQFPSHSVIEKGQTVTLRCDPISGHDNLYWYRRVMGKEIKFLLHFVKESKQDESGMPNNRFLAERTGGTYSTLKVQPAELEDSGVYFCASSDSRNQPQHFGDGTRLSIL.

V is TRBV7-3 and J is TRBJ1-4; 9 positions match TRBD1. V shed 4 bases and J 8 bases; nucleotides not matched to a gene: 5. CDR3 length: 14 residues. Germline-derived CDR1 and CDR2 are SGHTA and FQGTGA. The CDR3 region has the DNA TGTGCCAGCAGCTCGACAGGGGGTGGAGAAAAACTGTTTTTT. Translating it yields CASSSTGGGEKLFF.

This chain links TRBV29-1 with TRBJ2-7, with 11 nucleotides matching TRBD2. CDR1 and CDR2 (germline): SQVTM, ANQGSEA. The CDR3 runs to 15 residues. The ends lost 6 bases at V and 2 bases at J; junction bases unmatched: 9. Here the CDR3 reads CSVGRTSGLTYEQYF. CDR3 in DNA: TGCAGCGTGGGCCGGACTAGCGGGTTAACCTACGAGCAGTACTTC.

The chain links TRBV12-5 to TRBJ2-2; 14 nucleotides agree with TRBD2. The CDR3 loop spans 17 amino acids. CDR1 LGHNT and CDR2 FRNRAP come from the germline V gene. V shed 6 bases, J shed 2 bases, and the junction held 5 bases outside the gene matches. The CDR3 here is CASGAGTSGRNTGELFF. DNA for the CDR3: TGTGCTAGTGGGGCCGGGACTAGCGGGAGAAACACCGGGGAGCTGTTTTTT. The complete variable domain, with remaining parts taken from reference TRBV12-5 and TRBJ2-2, reads DARVTQTPRHKVTEMGQEVTMRCQPILGHNTVFWYRQTMMQGLELLAYFRNRAPLDDSGMPKDRFSAEMPDATLATLKIQPSEPRDSAVYFCASGAGTSGRNTGELFFGEGSRLTVL.

There are a few counts of this clone. The rearrangement uses TRBV5-8 and TRBJ2-2; D is perhaps TRBD2 (6 bases). Deletions cut 3 bases from V and 7 bases from J, with 22 bases between. CDR1 and CDR2 (germline): SGHTS, YDEGEE. The CDR3 extends over 17 amino acids. In DNA form, the CDR3 reads TGTGCCAGCAGCTCGGGTCGGGTCGGGAGTGGTGACGGGGAGCTGTTTTTT. Translation: CASSSGRVGSGDGELFF.

This clone was seen only a few times. CDR3 DNA sequence: TGCGCCAGCAGACCCGGGACAGGGGGCAGAGTTGAAGCTTTCTTT. It yields the protein CASRPGTGGRVEAFF. The chain uses TRBV5-1 and TRBJ1-1; 12 bases agree with TRBD1. Looked up from germline, CDR1 is SGHRS and CDR2 is YFSETQ. After removal of 5 bases from V and 7 bases from J, the junction contained 9 bases not matched to a gene. The CDR3 covers 15 residues.

The genes are TRBV9 and TRBJ1-3; D may be TRBD1 (6 bases). The CDR3 runs 16 residues. Between the trimmed V and J ends, which lost 4 bases and 4 bases, there was a span of 18 bases. Looked up from germline, CDR1 is SGDLS and CDR2 is YYNGEE. The DNA of the CDR3 is TGTGCCAGCAGCCCCACAGGGACTGCGGGGGGAAACACCATATATTTT. It specifies CASSPTGTAGGNTIYF.

This clone is a singleton in its sample. This sequence joins TRBV6-6 and TRBJ2-2; 8 bases line up with TRBD2. The CDR3 is 15 residues long. The germline gives CDR1 MNHNY, CDR2 SVGAGI (reference sequence). V lost 6 bases and J lost 4; bases outside the gene matches: 7. This chain's CDR3 is CASSQRTSRTGELFF. The CDR3 DNA is TGTGCCAGCAGCCAAAGGACTAGCCGCACCGGGGAGCTGTTTTTT.

This sequence joins TRBV5-1 and TRBJ2-5; D possibly corresponds to TRBD1 (5 bases). CDR3 length equals 14 residues. In germline, CDR1 is SGHRS, CDR2 YFSETQ. V was cut by 4 bases and J by 5 bases, with 15 bases left in between. CDR3 in DNA: TGCGCCAGCAGCACCCTAGGGGTCGGGGAGACCCAGTACTTC. It specifies CASSTLGVGETQYF.

The rearrangement links TRBV4-1 to TRBJ1-4, with 8 bases fitting TRBD1. Looked up from germline, CDR1 is MGHRA and CDR2 is YSYEKL. This CDR3 spans 16 amino acids. V gave up 1 base and J gave up 7 bases; unmatched junction bases: 8. As DNA, the CDR3 is TGCGCCAGCAGCCAAGCCTTGTCAGGGGGCTTTGAAAAACTGTTTTTT. It yields the protein CASSQALSGGFEKLFF.

This chain joins TRBV7-2 and TRBJ2-4, with D tentatively TRBD2 (6 bases). This CDR3 is built from 12 residues. The V end was cut by 5 bases, the J end by 13 bases, with 15 bases between. Per germline, CDR1 SGHTA and CDR2 FQGNSA. The CDR3 reads CASSHASGAQYF. The CDR3, as DNA: TGTGCCAGCAGCCACGCCTCGGGAGCCCAGTACTTC.

The chain recombines TRBV7-9 with TRBJ2-5; D perhaps matches TRBD1 (6 bases). From germline, CDR1 is SEHNR and CDR2 FQNEAQ (reference sequence). The CDR3 has 17 amino acids. The V gene lost 1 base and the J gene lost 0 bases, with 15 bases spanning the gap. Written as DNA, the CDR3 is TGTGCCAGCAGCTTAGTTGGTACAGGGACGTACCAAGAGACCCAGTACTTC. Translation: CASSLVGTGTYQETQYF. Using reference TRBV7-9 and TRBJ2-5 for the parts outside the CDR3, the full variable domain is DTGVSQNPRHKITKRGQNVTFRCDPISEHNRLYWYRQTLGQGPEFLTYFQNEAQLEKSRLLSDRFSAERPKGSFSTLEIQRTEQGDSAMYLCASSLVGTGTYQETQYFGPGTRLLVL.

This chain connects TRBV19 to TRBJ1-2, with TRBD1 as a possible D gene (5 bases). With 9 bases removed from V and 4 bases from J, the gap between germline ends came to 21 bases. Germline CDR1 reads LNHDA; CDR2 reads SQIVND (reference sequence). The CDR3 is made up of 15 amino acids. CDR3 bases: TGTGCCAGCACTACGATGGGGCAGCCCGTCTATGGCTACACCTTC. It translates to CASTTMGQPVYGYTF. The full variable domain, completed using reference TRBV19 and TRBJ1-2, is DGGITQSPKYLFRKEGQNVTLSCEQNLNHDAMYWYRQDPGQGLRLIYYSQIVNDFQKGDIAEGYSVSREKKESFPLTVTSAQKNPTAFYLCASTTMGQPVYGYTFGSGTRLTVV.

V and J are TRBV15 and TRBJ1-1; a weak D match, TRBD1 (6 bases). Germline CDR1 reads LNHNV; CDR2 reads YYDKDF (reference sequence). The CDR3 is 14 residues long. Between the trimmed V and J ends, which lost 6 bases and 0 bases, there was a span of 11 bases. CDR3: CATSLGTLNTEAFF. As DNA, the CDR3 is TGTGCCACCAGTCTAGGGACACTGAACACTGAAGCTTTCTTT.

The chain combines TRBV6-5 with TRBJ2-1, with TRBD2 identical over 10 bases. The V gene's germline CDR1 is MNHEY and CDR2 SVGAGI. V was clipped by 5 bases and J by 8 bases; unmatched bases: 9. The CDR3 extends over 15 amino acids. CDR3 DNA sequence: TGTGCCAGCAGTCCAGCGGGAGGGCATATAGATGAGCAGTTCTTC. Translated: CASSPAGGHIDEQFF.

This chain connects TRBV6-6 to TRBJ1-5, with TRBD1 as a possible D gene (6 bases). The CDR3 has 16 residues. V was pared by 4 bases and J by 1 base, with 14 bases between. Per the germline V gene, CDR1 is MNHNY and CDR2 is SVGAGI (reference sequence). CDR3 amino acids: CASSFARGGSNQPQHF. CDR3 DNA sequence: TGTGCCAGCAGTTTTGCCAGGGGTGGGAGCAATCAGCCCCAGCATTTT.

The V call is TRBV7-2, the J call TRBJ2-7, with D perhaps matching TRBD1 (6 bases). Germline CDR1 SGHTA, CDR2 FQGNSA. Between the trimmed V and J ends, which lost 5 bases and 2 bases, there was a span of 13 bases. This CDR3 is 14 amino acids long. The CDR3: CASSQDSAAYEQYF. The CDR3 nucleotides read TGTGCCAGCAGCCAGGACAGTGCCGCCTACGAGCAGTACTTC.

This clone was detected only a few times. This chain connects TRBV11-2 to TRBJ2-6, with TRBD1 matching over 7 bases. CDR3 length equals 15 residues. Germline-derived CDR1 and CDR2 are SGHAT and FQNNGV. J lost 4 bases, V lost 3 bases, and 3 bases had no gene match. CDR3 sequence (DNA): TGTGCCAGCAGCTTTGACAGGGCCGGGGCCAACGTCCTGACTTTC. This gives the protein CASSFDRAGANVLTF.

The J gene is TRBJ2-1, the V gene TRBV18, with 7 positions matching TRBD2. Germline V gives CDR1 KGHSH, CDR2 LQKENI. V dropped 0 bases and J dropped 6; count of bases not matched to a gene: 5. CDR3 length equals 15 residues. This CDR3 reads CASSPPSGASNEQFF. The CDR3 nucleotides are TGTGCCAGCTCACCACCGAGCGGGGCCAGCAATGAGCAGTTCTTC.

The V and J genes are TRBV5-4 and TRBJ2-5; TRBD1 matches 7 bases. This CDR3 contains 14 residues. V shed 2 bases, J shed 0 bases, and the junction held 1 base outside the gene matches. CDR1 and CDR2 from the germline V gene are SGHNT and YYREEE (reference sequence). This CDR3 reads CASSFGQDQETQYF. The CDR3 bases are TGTGCCAGCAGCTTCGGACAGGACCAAGAGACCCAGTACTTC.

The rearrangement links TRBV28 to TRBJ2-4, with 7 bases matching TRBD1. Trimming removed 2 bases from V and 4 bases from J; junction bases left unmatched: 11. Per the germline V gene, CDR1 is MDHEN and CDR2 is SYDVKM. The CDR3 has 17 amino acids. The CDR3 spells CASSLGVGGAVKNIQYF. In nucleotides, the CDR3 is TGTGCCAGCAGTTTAGGGGTAGGGGGCGCCGTGAAAAACATTCAGTACTTC. Variable domain in full (rest from reference TRBV28 and TRBJ2-4): DVKVTQSSRYLVKRTGEKVFLECVQDMDHENMFWYRQDPGLGLRLIYFSYDVKMKEKGDIPEGYSVSREKKERFSLILESASTNQTSMYLCASSLGVGGAVKNIQYFGAGTRLSVL.

J is TRBJ2-1 and V is TRBV10-3; a possible D gene is TRBD2 (6 bases). CDR1 is ENHRY and CDR2 is SYGVKD in the germline V gene. Trimming cost V 8 bases and J 8 bases, with 25 bases left between them. This CDR3 region has 16 residues. The DNA for the CDR3 is TGTGCCATCCAGCCTAGCGCCCGAGGAGTGAGTGATGAGCAGTTCTTC. Residues: CAIQPSARGVSDEQFF.